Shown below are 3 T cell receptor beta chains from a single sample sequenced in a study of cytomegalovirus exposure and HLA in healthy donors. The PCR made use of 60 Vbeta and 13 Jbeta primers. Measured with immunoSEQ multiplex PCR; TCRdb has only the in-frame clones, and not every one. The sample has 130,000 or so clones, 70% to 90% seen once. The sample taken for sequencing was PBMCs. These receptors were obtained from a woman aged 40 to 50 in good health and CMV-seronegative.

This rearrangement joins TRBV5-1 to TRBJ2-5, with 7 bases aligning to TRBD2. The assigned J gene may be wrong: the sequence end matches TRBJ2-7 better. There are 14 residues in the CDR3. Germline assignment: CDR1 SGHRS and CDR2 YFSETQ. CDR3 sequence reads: CASSLVRGNYEQYF. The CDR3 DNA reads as TGCGCCAGCAGCTTGGTGCGGGGGAACTACGAGCAGTACTTC.

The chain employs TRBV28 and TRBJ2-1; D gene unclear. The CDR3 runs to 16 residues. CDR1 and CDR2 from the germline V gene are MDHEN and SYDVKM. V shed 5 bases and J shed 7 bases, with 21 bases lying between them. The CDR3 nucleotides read TGTGCCAGCAGTCCCCTCGTTCACCTCCCCCAGAATGAGCAGTTCTTC. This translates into CASSPLVHLPQNEQFF.

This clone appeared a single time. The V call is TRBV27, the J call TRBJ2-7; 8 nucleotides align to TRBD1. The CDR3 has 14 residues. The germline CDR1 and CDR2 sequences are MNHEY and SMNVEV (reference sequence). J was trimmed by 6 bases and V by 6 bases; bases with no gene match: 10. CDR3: CASRDYSRGREQYF. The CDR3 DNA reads TGTGCCAGCAGGGACTATTCCAGGGGGCGCGAGCAGTACTTC.